This record covers a single T cell receptor beta chain. These data come from a study of blood T cell repertoires in COVID-19. Study information: PBMCs, B-cell-depleted T cells, or T cells provided the cDNA or gDNA that made up the material.

Germline CDR1 reads SEHNR; CDR2 reads FQNEAQ (reference sequence). V lost 0 bases to trimming and J lost 2 bases; unmatched junction nucleotides: 1. The CDR3 covers 14 residues. TCRdb's table, derived via immunoSEQ multiplex PCR, lists solely in-frame clones and lacks some. In the table there are 35,000 to 45,000 clones, around nine tenths of which are singletons. This sequence was found in a man between 50 and 59 years old with COVID-19, enrolled during active disease. The gene calls are TRBV7-9 and TRBJ2-7, with 7 bases matching TRBD2. Sample: peripheral blood. In DNA form, the CDR3 reads TGTGCCAGCAGCTTAGCGGGGGGGGCCTACGAGCAGTACTTC. Encoded protein: CASSLAGGAYEQYF.